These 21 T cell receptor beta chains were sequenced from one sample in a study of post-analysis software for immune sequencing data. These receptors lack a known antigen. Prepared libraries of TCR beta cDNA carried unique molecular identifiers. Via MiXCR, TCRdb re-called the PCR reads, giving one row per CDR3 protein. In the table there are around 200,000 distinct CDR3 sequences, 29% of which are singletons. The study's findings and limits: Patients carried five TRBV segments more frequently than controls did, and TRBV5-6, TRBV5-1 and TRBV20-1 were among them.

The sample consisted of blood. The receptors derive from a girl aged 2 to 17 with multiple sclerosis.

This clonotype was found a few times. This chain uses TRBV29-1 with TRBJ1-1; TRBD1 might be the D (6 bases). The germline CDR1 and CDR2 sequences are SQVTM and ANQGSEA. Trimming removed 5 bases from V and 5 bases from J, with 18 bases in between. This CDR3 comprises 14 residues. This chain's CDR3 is CSVRRGASRTEAFF. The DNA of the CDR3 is TGCAGCGTTCGGAGGGGGGCCTCTCGGACTGAAGCTTTCTTT.

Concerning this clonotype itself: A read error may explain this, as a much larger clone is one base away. In nucleotides, the CDR3 is TGTGCCAGCACCCCGGAGGTGGAGTACAATGAGCAGTACTTC. The encoded protein is CASTPEVEYNEQYF. The chain carries TRBV12-3 or TRBV12-4 and TRBJ2-7; a weak D match, TRBD2 (5 bases). The CDR3 loop spans 14 amino acids. The V end was cut by 7 bases, the J end by 7 bases, with 20 bases between.

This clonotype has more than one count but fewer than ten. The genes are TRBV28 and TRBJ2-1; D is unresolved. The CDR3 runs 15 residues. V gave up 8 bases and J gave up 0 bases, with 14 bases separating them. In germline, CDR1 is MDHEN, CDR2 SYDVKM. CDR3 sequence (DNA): TGTGCCAGCCAGAGTCTCGGTATCTCCTACAATGAGCAGTTCTTC. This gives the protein CASQSLGISYNEQFF.

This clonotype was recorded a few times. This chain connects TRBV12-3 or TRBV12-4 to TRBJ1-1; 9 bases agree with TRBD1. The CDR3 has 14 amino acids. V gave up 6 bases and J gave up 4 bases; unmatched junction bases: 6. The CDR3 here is CASRPTGGITEAFF. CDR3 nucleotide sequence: TGTGCCAGCAGACCAACAGGGGGCATCACTGAAGCTTTCTTT.

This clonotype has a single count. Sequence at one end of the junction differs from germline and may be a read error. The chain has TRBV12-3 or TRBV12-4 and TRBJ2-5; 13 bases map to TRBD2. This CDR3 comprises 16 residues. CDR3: CTSSNGTPGLAGEQYF. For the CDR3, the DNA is TGTACCAGCAGTAACGGGACTCCCGGACTAGCGGGAGAGCAGTACTTC.

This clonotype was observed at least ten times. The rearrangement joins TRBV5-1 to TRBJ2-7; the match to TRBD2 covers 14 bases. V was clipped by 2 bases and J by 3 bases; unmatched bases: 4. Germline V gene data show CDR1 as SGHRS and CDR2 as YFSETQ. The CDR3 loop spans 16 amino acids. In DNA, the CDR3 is TGCGCCAGCAGCTTTGGACTAGCGGGGGGAGACTACGAGCAGTACTTC. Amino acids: CASSFGLAGGDYEQYF.

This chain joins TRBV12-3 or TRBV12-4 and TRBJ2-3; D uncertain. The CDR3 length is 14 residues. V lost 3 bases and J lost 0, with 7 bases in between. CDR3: CASSFGLSTDTQYF. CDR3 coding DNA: TGTGCCAGCAGTTTCGGCCTGAGCACAGATACGCAGTATTTT.

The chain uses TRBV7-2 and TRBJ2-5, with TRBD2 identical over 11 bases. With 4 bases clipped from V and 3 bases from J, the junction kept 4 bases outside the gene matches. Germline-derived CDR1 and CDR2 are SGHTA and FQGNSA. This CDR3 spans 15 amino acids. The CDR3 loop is CASSSGGLAEETQYF. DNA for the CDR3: TGTGCCAGCAGCTCCGGGGGACTAGCGGAAGAGACCCAGTACTTC.

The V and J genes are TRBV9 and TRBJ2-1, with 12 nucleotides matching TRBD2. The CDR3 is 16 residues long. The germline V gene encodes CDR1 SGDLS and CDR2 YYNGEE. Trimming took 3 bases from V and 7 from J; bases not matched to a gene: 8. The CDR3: CASSDPLAGGENEQFF. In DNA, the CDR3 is TGTGCCAGCAGCGACCCACTAGCGGGAGGTGAGAATGAGCAGTTCTTC. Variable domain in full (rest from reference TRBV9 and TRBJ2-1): DSGVTQTPKHLITATGQRVTLRCSPRSGDLSVYWYQQSLDQGLQFLIQYYNGEERAKGNILERFSAQQFPDLHSELNLSSLELGDSALYFCASSDPLAGGENEQFFGPGTRLTVL.

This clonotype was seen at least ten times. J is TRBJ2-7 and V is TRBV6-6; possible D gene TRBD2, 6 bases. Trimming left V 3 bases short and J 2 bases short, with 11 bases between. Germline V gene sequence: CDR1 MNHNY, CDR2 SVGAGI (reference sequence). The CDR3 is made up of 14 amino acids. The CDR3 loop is CASSYPGVPYEQYF. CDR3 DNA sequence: TGTGCCAGCAGTTATCCGGGGGTCCCCTACGAGCAGTACTTC.

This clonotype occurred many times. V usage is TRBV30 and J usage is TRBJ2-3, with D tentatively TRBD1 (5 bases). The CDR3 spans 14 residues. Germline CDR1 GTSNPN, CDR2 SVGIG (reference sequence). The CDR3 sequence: CALGWGFSTDTQYF. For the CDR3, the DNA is TGTGCTCTGGGTTGGGGCTTTAGCACAGATACGCAGTATTTT.

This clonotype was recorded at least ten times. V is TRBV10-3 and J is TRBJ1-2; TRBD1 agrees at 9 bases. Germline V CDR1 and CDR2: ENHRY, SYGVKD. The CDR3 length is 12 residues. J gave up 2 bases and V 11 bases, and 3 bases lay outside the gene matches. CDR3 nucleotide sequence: TGTGCCGCTGGACAGGGGAACTATGGCTACACCTTC. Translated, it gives CAAGQGNYGYTF.

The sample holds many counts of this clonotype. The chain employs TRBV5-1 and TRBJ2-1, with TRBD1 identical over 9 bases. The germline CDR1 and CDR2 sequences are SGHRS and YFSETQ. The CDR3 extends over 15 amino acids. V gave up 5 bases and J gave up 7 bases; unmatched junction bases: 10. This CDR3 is CASSSDRGLGNEQFF. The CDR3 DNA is TGCGCCAGCAGTTCGGACAGGGGTTTAGGAAATGAGCAGTTCTTC. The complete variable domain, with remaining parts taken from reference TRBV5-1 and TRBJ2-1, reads KAGVTQTPRYLIKTRGQQVTLSCSPISGHRSVSWYQQTPGQGLQFLFEYFSETQRNKGNFPGRFSGRQFSNSRSEMNVSTLELGDSALYLCASSSDRGLGNEQFFGPGTRLTVL.

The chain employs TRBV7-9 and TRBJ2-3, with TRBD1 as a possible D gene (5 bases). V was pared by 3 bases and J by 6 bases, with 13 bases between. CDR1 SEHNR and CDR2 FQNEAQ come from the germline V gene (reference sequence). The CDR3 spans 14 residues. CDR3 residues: CASSLGRQLDTQYF. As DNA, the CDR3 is TGTGCCAGCAGCTTGGGGCGTCAGCTGGATACGCAGTATTTT.

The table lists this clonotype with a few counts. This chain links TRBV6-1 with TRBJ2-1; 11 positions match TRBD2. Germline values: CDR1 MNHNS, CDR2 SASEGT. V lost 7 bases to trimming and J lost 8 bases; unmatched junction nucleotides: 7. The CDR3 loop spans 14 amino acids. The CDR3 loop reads CASISGRGMDEQFF. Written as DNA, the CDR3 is TGTGCCAGCATTAGCGGGAGGGGAATGGATGAGCAGTTCTTC.

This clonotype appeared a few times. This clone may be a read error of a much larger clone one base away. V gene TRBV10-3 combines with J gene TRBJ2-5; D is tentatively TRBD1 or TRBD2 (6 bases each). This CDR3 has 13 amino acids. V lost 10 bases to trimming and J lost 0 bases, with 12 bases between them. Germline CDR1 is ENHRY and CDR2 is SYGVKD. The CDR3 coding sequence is TGTGCCACAGGGGCGGGATACCAAGAGACCCAGTACTTC. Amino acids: CATGAGYQETQYF.

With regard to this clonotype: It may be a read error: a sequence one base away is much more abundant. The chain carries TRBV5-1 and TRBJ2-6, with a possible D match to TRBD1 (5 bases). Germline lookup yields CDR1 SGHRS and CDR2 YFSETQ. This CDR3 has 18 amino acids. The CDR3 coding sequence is TGCGCCAGCAGCTTGGCCGCAGGGATGAGCTCTGGGGCCAACGTCCCGACTTTC. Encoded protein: CASSLAAGMSSGANVPTF.

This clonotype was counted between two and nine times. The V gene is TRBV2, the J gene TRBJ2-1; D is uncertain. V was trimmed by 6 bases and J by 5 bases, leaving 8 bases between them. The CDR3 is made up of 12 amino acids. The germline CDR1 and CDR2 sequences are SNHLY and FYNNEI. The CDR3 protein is CASRGQHNEQFF. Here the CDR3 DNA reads TGTGCCAGCAGAGGTCAGCACAATGAGCAGTTCTTC.

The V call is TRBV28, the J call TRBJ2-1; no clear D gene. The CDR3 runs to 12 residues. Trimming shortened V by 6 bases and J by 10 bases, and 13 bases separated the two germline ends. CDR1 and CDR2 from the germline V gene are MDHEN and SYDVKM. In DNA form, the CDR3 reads TGTGCCAGCAGCTACTCAGGATCCGAGCAGTTCTTC. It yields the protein CASSYSGSEQFF. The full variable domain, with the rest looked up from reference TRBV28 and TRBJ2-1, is DVKVTQSSRYLVKRTGEKVFLECVQDMDHENMFWYRQDPGLGLRLIYFSYDVKMKEKGDIPEGYSVSREKKERFSLILESASTNQTSMYLCASSYSGSEQFFGPGTRLTVL.

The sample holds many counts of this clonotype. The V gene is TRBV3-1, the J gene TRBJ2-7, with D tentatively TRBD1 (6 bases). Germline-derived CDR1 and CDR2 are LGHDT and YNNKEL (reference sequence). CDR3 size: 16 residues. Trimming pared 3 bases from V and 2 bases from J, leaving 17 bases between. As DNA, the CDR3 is TGTGCCAGCAGCCACCAGGGGCAGGGTCCCACCTACGAGCAGTACTTC. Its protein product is CASSHQGQGPTYEQYF.

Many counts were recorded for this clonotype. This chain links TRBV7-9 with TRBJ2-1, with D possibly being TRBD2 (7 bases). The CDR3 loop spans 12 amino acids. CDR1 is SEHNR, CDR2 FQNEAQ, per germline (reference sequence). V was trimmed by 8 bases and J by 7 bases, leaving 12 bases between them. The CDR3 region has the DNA TGTGCCAGCCCGCGGGGGCCTAATGAGCAGTTCTTC. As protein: CASPRGPNEQFF.